This TCR beta chain comes out of a study of blood T cell repertoires in COVID-19. A few counts support this clone. Using immunoSEQ multiplex PCR, the repertoire was profiled, and TCRdb retains in-frame clones only, with some absent. This sample has around 67,000 clones, with 80% to 85% found just once. The sequenced sample was peripheral blood. The sequence was collected from a human donor in a cohort sampled during active COVID-19.

The CDR3 protein is CASSDGTGGTEAFF. CDR3 in DNA: TGTGCCAGCAGCGATGGGACAGGGGGCACTGAAGCTTTCTTT. J is TRBJ1-1 and V is TRBV5-6; 11 bases align to TRBD1. The V gene's germline CDR1 is SGHDT and CDR2 YYEEEE. The CDR3 is made up of 14 amino acids. V lost 4 bases and J lost 4; bases outside the gene matches: 3.